The rows below give T cell receptor beta chains drawn from one sample of a study of beta chain features in type 1 diabetes. Libraries were prepared by immunoSEQ multiplex PCR; TCRdb keeps only in-frame clonotypes and omits some of them. The sample shows about 44,000 clones, 66% of them seen only once. The sample consisted of Tregs from blood. These receptors originate from a woman between 18 and 29 years old with type 1 diabetes. The CDR3 runs from the conserved cysteine through the conserved F or W. A D gene is named only where the DNA matches it firmly. Clone sizes are given selectively: once, few, many, or a class where the clone is expanded.

>TRBV7-2|few|TRBJ2-3|.
TGTGCCAGCAGCGCGAGGCCTCCCCTTCGCGATACGCAGTATTTT
CASSARPPLRDTQYF
>TRBV7-2|.|TRBJ2-3|TRBD2
TGTGCCAGCAGCGCGCAGGGACTAGCCGGGACAGATACGCAGTATTTT
CASSAQGLAGTDTQYF
>TRBV5-1|.|TRBJ2-3|.
TGCGCCAGCAGCGTTACTTTGACAGCCACAGATACGCAGTATTTT
CASSVTLTATDTQYF
>TRBV19|.|TRBJ1-5|.
TGTGCCAGTAGTATAGTAGGGACAACGAATCAGCCCCAGCATTTT
CASSIVGTTNQPQHF
>TRBV19|few|TRBJ2-7|TRBD1
TGTGCCAGTAGCGCGGGACAGGGTACCTACGAGCAGTACTTC
CASSAGQGTYEQYF
>TRBV15|.|TRBJ1-5|.
TGTGCCACCAGCAGAGCACGAGGGAACTTATACAATCAGCCCCAGCATTTT
CATSRARGNLYNQPQHF
>TRBV29-1|.|TRBJ1-5|TRBD1
TGCAGCTTTTTGGGACAGGGTAATCAGCCCCAGCATTTT
CSFLGQGNQPQHF
>TRBV7-3|.|TRBJ2-1|.
TGTGCCAGCAGCTTGAGGGGGAATGAGCAGTTCTTC
CASSLRGNEQFF
>TRBV19|.|TRBJ2-2|TRBD2
TGTGCCAGTACCGCCGAGCTAGCGGGATGGGGCGGGGAGCTGTTTTTT
CASTAELAGWGGELFF
>TRBV5-5|.|TRBJ2-3|TRBD2
TGTGCCAGCAGCTTCCCGGGGGGGAAAGATACGCAGTATTTT
CASSFPGGKDTQYF
>TRBV29-1|.|TRBJ2-3|TRBD2
TGCAGCGTCCCAATCAGACTAGCGGTTAGCACAGATACGCAGTATTTT
CSVPIRLAVSTDTQYF
>TRBV11-2|.|TRBJ2-5|.
TGTGCCAGCAGCTTATTTACAGGGCAAGAGACCCAGTACTTC
CASSLFTGQETQYF
>TRBV5-6|few|TRBJ1-5|.
TGTGCCAGCAGCTTGGGGGGGGGAAGATATAGCAATCAGCCCCAGCATTTT
CASSLGGGRYSNQPQHF
>TRBV29-1|few|TRBJ2-7|TRBD1
TGCAGCGTCGCCGACAGGGGGTACGAGTCTGGGCAGTACTTC
CSVADRGYESGQYF
>TRBV9|.|TRBJ2-1|.
TGTGCCAGCAGCCCGTACGAGGCGGGAACCTACAATGAGCAGTTCTTC
CASSPYEAGTYNEQFF
>TRBV10-3|few|TRBJ1-3|.
TGTGCCATCAGTGCCGGGGAAGGGATGGGCCCTGGAAACACCATATATTTT
CAISAGEGMGPGNTIYF
>TRBV18|few|TRBJ1-3|TRBD1
TGTGCCAGCTCGCAACAGGGGGCTACTGGAAACACCATATATTTT
CASSQQGATGNTIYF
>TRBV5-1|.|TRBJ2-1|.
TGCGCCAGCAGCTTGGTTCTGACTTCTCCCGTGCGGAGACCATACAATGAGCAGTTCTTC
CASSLVLTSPVRRPYNEQFF
>TRBV4-3|.|TRBJ2-7|.
TGCGCCAGCAGCCAAGGGCGAATGGGCTCCTACGAGCAGTACTTC
CASSQGRMGSYEQYF
>TRBV18|few|TRBJ2-1|TRBD2
TGTGCCAGCTCACAATCAGAGACTAGCGGGGCGGGTGAGCAGTTCTTC
CASSQSETSGAGEQFF
>TRBV19|few|TRBJ2-2|.
TGTGCCAGTAGCAAGTCAGCGAACACCGGGGAGCTGTTTTTT
CASSKSANTGELFF
>TRBV5-1|once|TRBJ2-7|TRBD1
TGCGCCAGCAGCCTTGGGACAGGGGTTTTCGAGCAGTACTTC
CASSLGTGVFEQYF
>TRBV19|few|TRBJ1-3|TRBD1
TGTGCCGTTGCAGGACAGGGACGCGGAAACACCATATATTTT
CAVAGQGRGNTIYF
>TRBV10-3|few|TRBJ1-1|.
TGTGCCATCAGTGAGGGAGGGGGGGACACTGAAGCTTTCTTT
CAISEGGGDTEAFF
>TRBV5-6|once|TRBJ2-3|TRBD2
TGTGCCAGCAGCTCCCTATTGGCGGGAGAGGGTGATACGCAGTATTTT
CASSSLLAGEGDTQYF
>TRBV7-9|.|TRBJ2-3|.
TGTGCCAGCAGCTTATGGCGGGATCTGGGCACAGATACGCAGTATTTT
CASSLWRDLGTDTQYF
>TRBV7-9|.|TRBJ2-1|TRBD2
TGTGCCAGCAGCGGATCTAGCGGGAGCATCCTCCTACGCTACAATGAGCAGTTCTTC
CASSGSSGSILLRYNEQFF
>TRBV29-1|.|TRBJ1-2|.
TGCAGCGTTGTCGGGGTTTATGGCTACACCTTC
CSVVGVYGYTF
>TRBV7-9|.|TRBJ1-1|.
TGTGCCAGCAGCTACCTGGCAACTGAAGCTTTCTTT
CASSYLATEAFF
>TRBV15|.|TRBJ2-1|TRBD1
TGTGCCACCAGCAGAGAACAGGGGGGAGCTGAGCAGTTCTTC
CATSREQGGAEQFF
>TRBV10-3|.|TRBJ2-3|TRBD2
TGTGCCATCAGTGCGGGGACTAACACAGATACGCAGTATTTT
CAISAGTNTDTQYF
>TRBV7-9|.|TRBJ1-1|TRBD1
TGTGCCAGCAGCCACCGGGACAGCACTGAAGCTTTCTTT
CASSHRDSTEAFF
>TRBV6-1|.|TRBJ2-3|TRBD1
TGTGCCAGCATGCCCGCCCTGACAGGGGCGTATACGCAGTATTTT
CASMPALTGAYTQYF
>TRBV10-3|.|TRBJ2-3|.
TGTGCCAGTGGAGGTAGCGATACAGATACGCAGTATTTT
CASGGSDTDTQYF
>TRBV5-1|.|TRBJ2-6|.
TGCGCCAGCAGCTTGATAGGACAAGAGGCCAACGTCCTGACTTTC
CASSLIGQEANVLTF
>TRBV7-2|few|TRBJ2-1|.
TGTGCCAGCAGCTTAGTTATCGGGTTCGTCTACAATGAGCAGTTCTTC
CASSLVIGFVYNEQFF
>TRBV5-1|.|TRBJ2-3|TRBD2
TGCGCCAGCAGCTTGGATAGCGGGAGAGGGACAGATACGCAGTATTTT
CASSLDSGRGTDTQYF